Following are 2 T cell receptor beta chains from one sample sequenced in a study of blood T cell repertoires in COVID-19. Profiling relied on immunoSEQ multiplex PCR, and the TCRdb table lists in-frame clones only, not all of them. The sample lists under 200,000 clones; about 93% were seen once. The sequenced sample consisted of peripheral blood. These receptors were collected from a man between 50 and 59 years old with acute or convalescent COVID-19.

The chain uses TRBV6-5 and TRBJ1-4; D may be TRBD1 (5 bases). The ends were cut back, 6 bases at V and 7 bases at J, with 15 bases in the middle. This CDR3 is 14 amino acids long. Germline lookup yields CDR1 MNHEY and CDR2 SVGAGI. For the CDR3, the DNA is TGTGCCAGCAGAGAGGGACTCTCGGGTGAAAAACTGTTTTTT. It yields the protein CASREGLSGEKLFF.

The chain has TRBV19 and TRBJ1-5, with TRBD1 matching over 8 bases. CDR1 and CDR2 (germline): LNHDA, SQIVND (reference sequence). The length of the CDR3 is 16 residues. The CDR3 spells CSSTPGAGGFNQPQHF. CDR3 in DNA: TGTTCGTCAACCCCGGGGGCAGGGGGCTTCAATCAGCCCCAGCATTTT. The variable domain in full, with the rest retrieved from reference TRBV19 and TRBJ1-5, is DGGITQSPKYLFRKEGQNVTLSCEQNLNHDAMYWYRQDPGQGLRLIYYSQIVNDFQKGDIAEGYSVSREKKESFPLTVTSAQKNPTAFYLCSSTPGAGGFNQPQHFGDGTRLSIL.